The rows below give T cell receptor beta chains drawn from one sample of a study of cytomegalovirus exposure and HLA in healthy donors. The method was immunoSEQ multiplex PCR; TCRdb's version includes in-frame clones alone and lacks a portion of them. The profile shows around 190,000 clones, around nine tenths of them singletons. Material: PBMCs. Receptors were obtained from a man aged 25 to 45 in good health and CMV-seropositive. Each CDR3 is given with its conserved first and last residue. Fields, in order: clone size, V gene, D gene, J gene, CDR3 DNA, CDR3 protein. A D gene is named only where the DNA matches it firmly. Some rows mark clone size as missing; the rest say once, few, many or name a class of expanded clone.

NA	TRBV9	TRBD1	TRBJ2-5	TGTGCCAGCACCGGCCCTGGACAGGGGGAGACCCAGTACTTC	CASTGPGQGETQYF
NA	TRBV4-1	TRBD1	TRBJ1-1	TGCGCCAGCAGCCAAGAGCACAGGGGGATCACTGAAGCTTTCTTT	CASSQEHRGITEAFF
once	TRBV4-3	TRBD1	TRBJ1-2	TGCGCCAGCAGCCTCGGACAGGGGAATAACTATGGCTACACCTTC	CASSLGQGNNYGYTF
NA	TRBV30	NA	TRBJ2-7	TGTGCCTGGAGCGCGGACCTACCAGACGAGCAGTACTTC	CAWSADLPDEQYF
NA	TRBV7-3	NA	TRBJ2-7	TGTGCCAGCAGCGCGACTCAAAACTACGAGCAGTACTTC	CASSATQNYEQYF
few	TRBV2	TRBD1	TRBJ2-5	TGTGCCAGCACCGGCCCTGGACAGGGGGAGACCCAGTACTTC	CASTGPGQGETQYF
NA	TRBV30	NA	TRBJ2-1	TGTGCCTGGAGCCGGGGCAACCAACTAGACAATGAGCAGTTCTTC	CAWSRGNQLDNEQFF
NA	TRBV6-5	TRBD2	TRBJ2-7	TGTGCCAGCAGTTATTCTAGCGGGAAGTCCTACGAGCAGTACTTC	CASSYSSGKSYEQYF
NA	TRBV9	TRBD1	TRBJ2-1	TGTGCCAGCAGCGGCCCCGGGACAGCTTACAATGAGCAGTTCTTC	CASSGPGTAYNEQFF
NA	TRBV7-9	NA	TRBJ2-1	TGTGCCAGCAGCGCACCCGGTGAGCAGTTCTTC	CASSAPGEQFF
NA	TRBV6-6	NA	TRBJ2-2	TGTGCCAGCAGTTACTTGAGTACAGGGTTTACCGGGGAGCTGTTTTTT	CASSYLSTGFTGELFF
NA	TRBV28	NA	TRBJ2-7	TGTGCCAGCAGACCACCAGGACAGGGAGGGTACGAGCAGTACTTC	CASRPPGQGGYEQYF
NA	TRBV19	NA	TRBJ1-4	TGTGCCAGTAGTATTCGGGCAGCCCGGGAGAAACTGTTTTTT	CASSIRAAREKLFF
NA	TRBV27	TRBD2	TRBJ2-7	TGTGCCAGCAGTCTACGGCGGGGGGGGCCCTACGAGCAGTACTTC	CASSLRRGGPYEQYF
NA	TRBV11-3	TRBD2	TRBJ2-1	TGTGCCAGCAGCCGAAGGTCTAGCGGGAACGTTGAGCAGTTCTTC	CASSRRSSGNVEQFF
NA	TRBV6-5	TRBD2	TRBJ2-4	TGTGCCAGCAAAAAGCGGGGAACGAGCATTCAGTACTTC	CASKKRGTSIQYF
NA	TRBV27	TRBD1	TRBJ2-7	TGTGCCAGCAGTTCGGCAGGGGGCTCCTACGAGCAGTACTTC	CASSSAGGSYEQYF
NA	TRBV27	NA	TRBJ2-6	TGTGCCAGCAGTTTAATGGGTTCGGGGGCCAACGTCCTGACTTTC	CASSLMGSGANVLTF
NA	TRBV6-5	TRBD1	TRBJ2-7	TGTGCCAGCAGTTACAATAACAGGGGCGAGCAGTACTTC	CASSYNNRGEQYF
once	TRBV5-1	TRBD2	TRBJ2-1	TGCGCCAGCAGCCTCGCGGGCGAGCGGGGGGGGAATGAGCAGTTCTTC	CASSLAGERGGNEQFF
NA	TRBV25-1	NA	TRBJ2-2	TGTGCCAGCAGTGAACGGACAGCCAGGACGTCGAACACCGGGGAGCTGTTTTTT	CASSERTARTSNTGELFF
NA	TRBV30	NA	TRBJ2-1	TGTGCCTGGAGTACAGACTCGAACTACAATGAGCAGTTCTTC	CAWSTDSNYNEQFF
NA	TRBV5-1	NA	TRBJ2-6	TGCGCCAGCACTCAAGCCGGGACGGCCCTCTCTGGGGCCAACGTCCTGACTTTC	CASTQAGTALSGANVLTF
NA	TRBV6-1	NA	TRBJ2-2	TGTGCCAGCAGTGTCCCCGGACAGTACAGCACCGGGGAGCTGTTTTTT	CASSVPGQYSTGELFF
once	TRBV15	NA	TRBJ1-3	TGTGCCACCAGCAACTCTGGAAACACCATATATTTT	CATSNSGNTIYF
NA	TRBV15	TRBD2	TRBJ2-7	TGTGCCACCAGCAGAGAACTAGCGGGGGTCTACGAGCAGTACTTC	CATSRELAGVYEQYF
NA	TRBV4-1	NA	TRBJ2-2	TGCGCCAGCAGCCAGCTCTTGGACGGGGAGCTGTTTTTT	CASSQLLDGELFF
NA	TRBV6-1	NA	TRBJ1-1	TGTGCCAGCAGTGAAGATCGGGGATACACTGAAGCTTTCTTT	CASSEDRGYTEAFF
NA	TRBV6-5	NA	TRBJ2-5	TGTGCCAGCAGCCAGGACTGGGGTCGGGAAGAGACCCAGTACTTC	CASSQDWGREETQYF
NA	TRBV7-2	TRBD2	TRBJ2-1	TGTGCCAGCAGCGTAGCGGGGGGGCGGAATGAGCAGTTCTTC	CASSVAGGRNEQFF
NA	TRBV7-9	NA	TRBJ1-2	TGTGCCAGCAGCTTAGTCGGGTTCTATGGCTACACCTTC	CASSLVGFYGYTF